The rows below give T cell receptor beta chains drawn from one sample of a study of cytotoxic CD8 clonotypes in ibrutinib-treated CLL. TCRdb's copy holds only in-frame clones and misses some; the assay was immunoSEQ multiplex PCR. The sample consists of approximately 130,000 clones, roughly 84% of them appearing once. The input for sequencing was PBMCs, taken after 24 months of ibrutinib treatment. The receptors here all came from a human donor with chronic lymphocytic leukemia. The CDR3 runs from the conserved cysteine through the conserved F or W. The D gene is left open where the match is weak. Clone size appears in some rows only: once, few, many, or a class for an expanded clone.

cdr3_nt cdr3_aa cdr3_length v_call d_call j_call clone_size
TGTGCCAGCAGTGTGCTTAGGTCACAGGGGGTTATGTACGGCACTGAAGCTTTCTTT CASSVLRSQGVMYGTEAFF 19 TRBV2 TRBD1 TRBJ1-1 -
TGTGCCAGCGGCGCGACAGGGGGCGGAGAGACCCAGTACTTC CASGATGGGETQYF 14 TRBV11-1 TRBD1 TRBJ2-5 -
TGTGCCAGCTCACCACAGGAGGGGGCAATGAACACTGAAGCTTTCTTT CASSPQEGAMNTEAFF 16 TRBV18 TRBD1 TRBJ1-1 -
TGTGCCAGCAGTGAATGGAGGAGGGCAACGAATGAAAAACTGTTTTTT CASSEWRRATNEKLFF 16 TRBV6-1 - TRBJ1-4 once
TGTGCCAGCAGTTGGAGATTCCCCCAGGGTCAGACCGGGGAGCTGTTTTTT CASSWRFPQGQTGELFF 17 TRBV27 - TRBJ2-2 -
TGTGCCAGCAGCCTTATGACAGGGGGATTGAATTCACCCCTCCACTTT CASSLMTGGLNSPLHF 16 TRBV14 TRBD1 TRBJ1-6 -
TGTGCCAGCAGCGTACAGGTGAACACCGGGGAGCTGTTTTTT CASSVQVNTGELFF 14 TRBV9 - TRBJ2-2 -
TGTGCCAGCAAGGACAGGGCGAACACTGAAGCTTTCTTT CASKDRANTEAFF 13 TRBV6-5 TRBD1 TRBJ1-1 -
TGTGCCAGCAGCCCGCCCAGCCAGCACAGGGGTTTGGGCTACACCTTC CASSPPSQHRGLGYTF 16 TRBV5-8 TRBD1 TRBJ1-2 -
TGTGCCAGTAGCTGGACAGGGGGCTCCTACGAGCAGTACTTC CASSWTGGSYEQYF 14 TRBV19 TRBD1 TRBJ2-7 -
TGTGCCAGCAGCACCGGCCGGCGGGGGGGAGGCTGGTACTTC CASSTGRRGGGWYF 14 TRBV28 TRBD2 TRBJ2-5 -
TGCAGCGCCCTACTAGCGGGGGTAACAGATACGCAGTATTTT CSALLAGVTDTQYF 14 TRBV29-1 TRBD2 TRBJ2-3 -
TGCGCCAGCAGCTTGGCGCTGCCGAACACTGAAGCTTTCTTT CASSLALPNTEAFF 14 TRBV5-1 - TRBJ1-1 -
TGTGCCAGCAGTGAGGGGCGGCGCGACGAGCAGTACTTC CASSEGRRDEQYF 13 TRBV2 - TRBJ2-7 once
TGTGCCAGCAGCTTGGGGGGATTAGGCAACACTGAAGCTTTCTTT CASSLGGLGNTEAFF 15 TRBV5-4 - TRBJ1-1 -
TGTGCCAGCAGCTCCGACGGACTACAAGGTTTCCGAGAAGCTTTCTTT CASSSDGLQGFREAFF 16 TRBV5-4 - TRBJ1-1 -
TGTGCCAGGCCAGAGGGGAAAAACATTCAGTACTTC CARPEGKNIQYF 12 TRBV5-8 - TRBJ2-4 -
TGTGCCAGCAGTTTTACACCGGACAGGGCCTACGAGCAGTACTTC CASSFTPDRAYEQYF 15 TRBV27 TRBD1 TRBJ2-7 -
TGTGCCAGCAGCTTAACTAGCGGGGGGCCGGGGGATACGCAGTATTTT CASSLTSGGPGDTQYF 16 TRBV7-2 TRBD2 TRBJ2-3 -
TGTGCCAGCAGCTTAGTTTTCTTGGGGACTAGCGGGATCACAGATACGCAGTATTTT CASSLVFLGTSGITDTQYF 19 TRBV7-6 TRBD2 TRBJ2-3 -
TGTGCCAGCACAACAGGGGTCCATAATTCACCCCTCCACTTT CASTTGVHNSPLHF 14 TRBV6-6 TRBD1 TRBJ1-6 -
TGTGCCAGTAGTCCATTAATCCCCCCAGCTGAAGCTTTCTTT CASSPLIPPAEAFF 14 TRBV19 - TRBJ1-1 -
TGTGCCAGCAGCCCTACTAGCGGTCATAACCTGTTCTTC CASSPTSGHNLFF 13 TRBV11-3 TRBD2 TRBJ2-1 -
TGTGCCAGCAGCCCGGAGGTAGGGCGGCAGAACACTGAAGCTTTCTTT CASSPEVGRQNTEAFF 16 TRBV7-2 - TRBJ1-1 -
TGTGCCAGTAGTATTGCCATCGTGGGCGAGCAGTACTTC CASSIAIVGEQYF 13 TRBV19 - TRBJ2-7 -
TGTGCCAGCAGCTTAAGGCGAGGATCGGAGACCCAGTACTTC CASSLRRGSETQYF 14 TRBV7-2 - TRBJ2-5 -
TGCGCCAGCAGCCACAGCCATGGACAGGGGGGGAACTATGGCTACACCTTC CASSHSHGQGGNYGYTF 17 TRBV4-3 TRBD1 TRBJ1-2 -
TGTGCCAGCAGTGAGGCCGAGGGACAGGTTTTCTATGGCTACACCTTC CASSEAEGQVFYGYTF 16 TRBV6-1 TRBD1 TRBJ1-2 -
TGTGCCAGCAGCACGGAAGAGACCCAGTACTTC CASSTEETQYF 11 TRBV7-9 - TRBJ2-5 -
TGTGCCAGCAGCTCGAGACAGGTTCTGACCGGGGAGCTGTTTTTT CASSSRQVLTGELFF 15 TRBV5-4 - TRBJ2-2 -
TGTGCCAGCAGCTTAGGGGATGGTTCCAATGAAAAACTGTTTTTT CASSLGDGSNEKLFF 15 TRBV7-6 - TRBJ1-4 -
TGTGCCAGCTCACCGATTCCACTAAACAGGATAAACTATGGCTACACCTTC CASSPIPLNRINYGYTF 17 TRBV18 - TRBJ1-2 once
TGTGCCAGCAGCTTAGCCGGGACTAGTTTCTACGAGCAGTACTTC CASSLAGTSFYEQYF 15 TRBV11-2 TRBD2 TRBJ2-7 -
TGTGCCAGCAGCTTAGTCTCTGGGCAGCAGTACTTC CASSLVSGQQYF 12 TRBV11-2 - TRBJ2-7 -
TGTGCCAGCAGCTTAGACAGACAGTCCATAGGGACTGGAAACACCATATATTTT CASSLDRQSIGTGNTIYF 18 TRBV7-9 - TRBJ1-3 -
TGTGCCAGCAGCTTAGAGGCTAGCGGGGGTTACAATGAGCAGTTCTTC CASSLEASGGYNEQFF 16 TRBV7-2 TRBD2 TRBJ2-1 -
TGTGCCAGCAGCTCGGACACTACGGGGACCCAGTACTTC CASSSDTTGTQYF 13 TRBV5-5 - TRBJ2-5 -
TGCAGCGCCCAGATCGGGGGGGGAAACACCATATATTTT CSAQIGGGNTIYF 13 TRBV29-1 - TRBJ1-3 few
TGCGCCAGCAGCGCTGACAGCGGGTACTATGGCTACACCTTC CASSADSGYYGYTF 14 TRBV4-3 - TRBJ1-2 -
TGTGCCAGTACCGACGTGGGCCAGCCCAACCCCTTCTTC CASTDVGQPNPFF 13 TRBV19 - TRBJ2-1 -
TGTGCCTGGAGTAGTCGGGACGGATCCTTTTATGGCTACACCTTC CAWSSRDGSFYGYTF 15 TRBV30 - TRBJ1-2 -
TGTGCCATCAGTGAAGCAGGGAGTGAAGCTTTCTTT CAISEAGSEAFF 12 TRBV10-3 - TRBJ1-1 -
TGCGCCAGCAGACCAACCGGGGAAGTGGGAGATACGCAGTATTTT CASRPTGEVGDTQYF 15 TRBV5-1 - TRBJ2-3 -
TGTGCCAGCAGTGCTGAGTTCAATCAGCCCCAGCATTTT CASSAEFNQPQHF 13 TRBV2 - TRBJ1-5 -
TGTGCCAGTAGAAGGAGTTCCTACAATGAGCAGTTCTTC CASRRSSYNEQFF 13 TRBV27 - TRBJ2-1 -
TGTGCCAGCAGCCAAGTCCCGGGGGCGACCCGGGAGACCCAGTACTTC CASSQVPGATRETQYF 16 TRBV14 - TRBJ2-5 -
TGTGCCAGCAGTTCTGACAGGGTTTACTATGGCTACACCTTC CASSSDRVYYGYTF 14 TRBV6-6 TRBD1 TRBJ1-2 -
TGTGCCAGCAGGACCACCGGGACAGGATATGGCTACACCTTC CASRTTGTGYGYTF 14 TRBV6-5 TRBD1 TRBJ1-2 -
TGTGCCAGCAGCTTAACAGGGGGATGGGGGTCTGGAAACACCATATATTTT CASSLTGGWGSGNTIYF 17 TRBV7-2 TRBD1 TRBJ1-3 once
TGCAGCGTTGGGGGGGGCTCCTACAATGAGCAGTTCTTC CSVGGGSYNEQFF 13 TRBV29-1 TRBD2 TRBJ2-1 -
TGTGCCAGCAGCCAAAGACAGGGGGCAGATGATGGCTACACCTTC CASSQRQGADDGYTF 15 TRBV16 TRBD1 TRBJ1-2 -
TGTGCCAGAAGCTTGGTGGCAGACATAAGCTATGGCTACACCTTC CARSLVADISYGYTF 15 TRBV5-3 - TRBJ1-2 -
TGTGCCAGCAGCTTAGGAGGGGACTCCTACAATGAGCAGTTCTTC CASSLGGDSYNEQFF 15 TRBV7-7 - TRBJ2-1 -
TGTGCCAGCAGCTTGGGAGACGTGGGTGGAAACACCATATATTTT CASSLGDVGGNTIYF 15 TRBV7-6 - TRBJ1-3 -